These 14 T cell receptor beta chains came from one sample sequenced in a study of cytomegalovirus exposure and HLA in healthy donors. Primers for the PCR totalled 60 Vbeta and 13 Jbeta. TCRdb keeps only in-frame clones here, not all; method: immunoSEQ multiplex PCR. Of about 95,000 clones listed, around 81% are singletons. Sequencing input: PBMCs. The receptors shown here come from a woman aged 65 to 85 in good health and CMV-seropositive.

The chain joins TRBV28 to TRBJ1-1, with 7 positions matching TRBD1. Looked up from germline, CDR1 is MDHEN and CDR2 is SYDVKM. The CDR3 consists of 15 residues. V dropped 5 bases and J dropped 5; count of bases not matched to a gene: 11. CDR3: CASSPPTGLGTEAFF. In DNA form, the CDR3 reads TGTGCCAGCAGTCCCCCGACAGGGTTAGGGACTGAAGCTTTCTTT.

Written as DNA, the CDR3 is TGTGCCAGCAGTATTGGGGCAGGGACAATCCGGACAGATACGCAGTATTTT. Protein sequence: CASSIGAGTIRTDTQYF. This chain connects TRBV7-9 to TRBJ2-3; TRBD1 is a possible D gene (6 bases). Germline loops: CDR1 SEHNR, CDR2 FQNEAQ (reference sequence). The V end lost 6 bases, the J end lost 3 bases, and 22 bases lay between the germline ends. This CDR3 is built from 17 residues.

This clone appeared once. In DNA, the CDR3 is TGTGCCAGCAGTTCCACGACAGGAGTCATCAATGAGCAGTTCTTC. It specifies CASSSTTGVINEQFF. V gene TRBV28 combines with J gene TRBJ2-1; a possible D gene is TRBD1 (6 bases). CDR1 is MDHEN and CDR2 is SYDVKM in the germline V gene. The germline V and J ends were trimmed by 4 bases and 6 bases, with 16 bases remaining between them. This CDR3 has 15 amino acids.

This chain connects TRBV5-1 to TRBJ2-7; 7 positions agree with TRBD1. CDR1 is SGHRS and CDR2 is YFSETQ in the germline V gene. With V trimmed by 4 bases and J by 4 bases, 8 bases remained unmatched. The CDR3 length is 14 residues. CDR3 nucleotides: TGCGCCAGCAGCCTCGGGACAGCCTTTTACGAGCAGTACTTC. Its translation: CASSLGTAFYEQYF.

The V and J genes are TRBV28 and TRBJ2-5, with D possibly matching TRBD1 (5 bases). Near its end, the DNA agrees better with TRBJ2-7, so the J call may be wrong. Germline V gene data show CDR1 as MDHEN and CDR2 as SYDVKM. CDR3 length: 13 residues. The CDR3 DNA sequence: TGTGCCAGCAGCGGACAACTTGTCTACGAGCAGTACTTC. Translating it yields CASSGQLVYEQYF.

The V gene is TRBV10-3, the J gene TRBJ2-5; D uncertain. The V gene lost 0 bases and the J gene lost 9 bases, with 8 bases spanning the gap. The CDR3 has 12 amino acids. CDR1 is ENHRY and CDR2 is SYGVKD in the germline V gene. This CDR3 is CAISESSASQYF. CDR3 sequence (DNA): TGTGCCATCAGTGAGTCGAGCGCCTCCCAGTACTTC.

The chain's CDR3 is CASSPAQRRNTEAFF. CDR3 DNA: TGTGCCAGCAGCCCGGCCCAGCGACGGAACACTGAAGCTTTCTTT. The chain joins TRBV11-2 to TRBJ1-1; D ambiguous. Germline V gives CDR1 SGHAT, CDR2 FQNNGV. V lost 5 bases and J lost 1, with 14 bases in between. The CDR3 spans 15 residues.

V is TRBV9 and J is TRBJ2-1; 9 bases are a match to TRBD1. Unmatched junction bases numbered 6, after V lost 4 bases and J lost 10 bases. Germline CDR1 and CDR2: SGDLS and YYNGEE. The CDR3 loop spans 13 amino acids. The CDR3 nucleotides are TGTGCCAGCAGCCCGCACAGGGGGCCCGAGCAGTTCTTC. It codes for CASSPHRGPEQFF.

The DNA for the CDR3 is TGTGCCAGCAGCCTTCACAGGGGGCGGATCCCCTACGAGCAGTACTTC. Translating it yields CASSLHRGRIPYEQYF. The chain is built from TRBV7-8 and TRBJ2-7; 9 nucleotides match TRBD1. Germline V CDR1 and CDR2: SGHVS, FQNEAQ. This CDR3 has 16 residues. The V and J ends lost 5 bases and 2 bases, in that order; junction bases with no gene match: 10.

The chain employs TRBV27 and TRBJ2-1; 12 nucleotides align to TRBD2. In germline, CDR1 is MNHEY, CDR2 SMNVEV (reference sequence). The CDR3 consists of 15 residues. V lost 4 bases, J lost 9 bases, and 7 bases stayed unmatched. The CDR3: CASSYRLAGEVEQFF. The CDR3 DNA is TGTGCCAGCAGTTACCGACTAGCGGGAGAAGTTGAGCAGTTCTTC.

The V gene is TRBV27, the J gene TRBJ2-7; a weak D match, TRBD1 (6 bases). Trimming took 4 bases from V and 0 from J, leaving 13 bases between them. Germline V gene data show CDR1 as MNHEY and CDR2 as SMNVEV (reference sequence). CDR3 size: 15 residues. CDR3 residues: CASSSDGQRSYEQYF. CDR3 in DNA: TGTGCCAGCAGTTCAGATGGACAGCGCTCCTACGAGCAGTACTTC.

The CDR3 nucleotides are TGCGCCAGCAGCTTGGCGGGAGAGGACACCGGGGAGCTGTTTTTT. It encodes CASSLAGEDTGELFF. This chain connects TRBV5-1 to TRBJ2-2; D is perhaps TRBD2 (6 bases). Germline V lookup: CDR1 SGHRS, CDR2 YFSETQ. The CDR3 covers 15 residues. The ends were cut back, 0 bases at V and 3 bases at J, with 9 bases in the middle.

V and J are TRBV4-2 and TRBJ2-7, with 7 bases lining up with TRBD2. The CDR3 is made up of 17 amino acids. Trimming removed 3 bases from V and 4 bases from J; junction bases left unmatched: 15. CDR1 and CDR2 from the germline V gene are LGHNA and YNFKEQ. The CDR3 here is CASSQGEGGPSGYEQYF. For the CDR3, the DNA is TGTGCCAGCAGCCAGGGTGAGGGCGGCCCTAGCGGTTACGAGCAGTACTTC.

The chain combines TRBV18 with TRBJ2-3; 7 bases fit TRBD1. V was pared by 10 bases and J by 1 base, with 5 bases of the junction left unmatched. Germline V CDR1 and CDR2: KGHSH, LQKENI. The CDR3 contains 13 residues. This CDR3 is CATTGQGTDTQYF. CDR3 coding DNA: TGTGCCACCACTGGACAGGGCACAGATACGCAGTATTTT.